These 10 T cell receptor beta chains were sequenced from one sample in a study of T cells in Graves' hyperthyroidism and ophthalmopathy. From RNA transcripts, TCR beta CDR3 regions were amplified. The primer set for the first-round RT-PCR of the TCR CDR3 was HTBI. Each CDR3 protein is one row after TCRdb ran MiXCR on the multiplex PCR reads. The repertoire includes roughly 360,000 distinct CDR3 sequences, roughly 14% of them detected once, and less than 25% sits in the top ten. Material: blood. These receptors originate from a man aged 25-45 years with Graves' hyperthyroidism that later progressed to Graves' ophthalmopathy.

This clonotype was observed a few times. The CDR3: CASSPDRGTSSYEQYF. CDR3 DNA: TGTGCCAGTAGTCCGGACAGGGGGACCAGCTCCTACGAGCAGTACTTC. The V call is TRBV19, the J call TRBJ2-7, with 10 bases identical to TRBD1. J lost 0 bases, V lost 5 bases, and 7 bases had no gene match. Germline-derived CDR1 and CDR2 are LNHDA and SQIVND (reference sequence). The CDR3 contains 16 residues.

In this sample, this clonotype turned up many times. The chain links TRBV27 to TRBJ2-7, with TRBD2 matching 10 bases. Trimming at V came to 0 bases and at J to 3 bases, leaving 8 bases not matched to a gene. This CDR3 is 17 amino acids long. From germline, CDR1 is MNHEY and CDR2 SMNVEV (reference sequence). The CDR3 coding sequence is TGTGCCAGCAGTTTATCGGGCGTAGCGGGGGGCAACTACGAGCAGTACTTC. It encodes CASSLSGVAGGNYEQYF.

This clonotype was counted only a few times. The chain is built from TRBV19 and TRBJ1-2, with D hard to call. The germline CDR1 and CDR2 sequences are LNHDA and SQIVND (reference sequence). The ends were cut back, 6 bases at V and 5 bases at J, with 22 bases in the middle. The CDR3 has 16 residues. The CDR3 loop is CASSQEVSVRSYGYTF. CDR3 in DNA: TGTGCCAGTAGCCAAGAGGTATCGGTACGCTCATATGGCTACACCTTC. The full variable domain, with the rest looked up from reference TRBV19 and TRBJ1-2, is DGGITQSPKYLFRKEGQNVTLSCEQNLNHDAMYWYRQDPGQGLRLIYYSQIVNDFQKGDIAEGYSVSREKKESFPLTVTSAQKNPTAFYLCASSQEVSVRSYGYTFGSGTRLTVV.

In its sample, this clonotype was seen many times. This chain joins TRBV12-3 or TRBV12-4 and TRBJ2-7; D is ambiguous. This CDR3 is 14 amino acids long. V was pared by 3 bases and J by 4 bases, with 13 bases between. The CDR3 region is CASSLVGRLYEQYF. DNA of the CDR3: TGTGCCAGCAGTTTGGTAGGCCGCCTTTACGAGCAGTACTTC.

The V gene is TRBV9, the J gene TRBJ2-3; D possibly corresponds to TRBD1 (5 bases). Germline V lookup: CDR1 SGDLS, CDR2 YYNGEE. This CDR3 has 14 amino acids. Between the trimmed V and J ends, which lost 1 base and 1 base, there was a span of 7 bases. DNA of the CDR3: TGTGCCAGCAGCGTATTAGGGGGCACAGATACGCAGTATTTT. Amino acid sequence: CASSVLGGTDTQYF.

Ten or more counts support this clonotype. The J gene is TRBJ2-3, the V gene TRBV7-9; 7 positions match TRBD1. This CDR3 is built from 16 residues. Germline V gives CDR1 SEHNR, CDR2 FQNEAQ (reference sequence). Trimming cost V 5 bases and J 2 bases; bases outside gene matches: 10. DNA for the CDR3: TGTGCCAGCAGCCCGATGGACAGGAGAACCACAGATACGCAGTATTTT. Protein product: CASSPMDRRTTDTQYF.

Comments on this clonotype: Germline and junction disagree at one end, which may indicate a read error. The chain has TRBV5-1 and TRBJ1-4; no reliable D call. CDR3 length: 15 residues. Germline V gives CDR1 SGHRS, CDR2 YFSETQ. This chain's CDR3 is CGSSLAPTTNEKLFF. The CDR3 nucleotides are TGCGGCAGCAGCTTGGCCCCTACAACTAATGAAAAACTGTTTTTT.

The chain couples TRBV5-1 to TRBJ2-3, with D possibly TRBD2 on 5 matching bases. Trimming shortened V by 6 bases and J by 5 bases, and 10 bases separated the two germline ends. The length of the CDR3 is 12 residues. Germline V CDR1 and CDR2: SGHRS, YFSETQ. The CDR3 sequence: CASTNRGDTQYF. CDR3 DNA sequence: TGCGCCAGCACTAACCGGGGAGATACGCAGTATTTT.

A remark on this clonotype: Mismatch with germline at one junction end may stem from a read error. V is TRBV6-9 and J is TRBJ1-1, with D uncertain. This CDR3 is built from 13 residues. CDR1 is MNHGY and CDR2 is SVAAGI in the germline V gene. This chain's CDR3 is CASSYGQPTGAFF. DNA of the CDR3: TGTGCCAGCAGTTACGGGCAGCCCACTGGAGCTTTCTTT.

This clonotype was observed a handful of times. This CDR3 is CASSEVYEQYF. DNA for the CDR3: TGTGCCAGCAGTGAAGTCTACGAGCAGTACTTC. This chain uses TRBV2 with TRBJ2-7, with D unresolved. The CDR3 is 11 residues long. Germline V gene lookup returns CDR1 SNHLY and CDR2 FYNNEI. V gave up 1 base and J gave up 3 bases, with 1 base separating them.